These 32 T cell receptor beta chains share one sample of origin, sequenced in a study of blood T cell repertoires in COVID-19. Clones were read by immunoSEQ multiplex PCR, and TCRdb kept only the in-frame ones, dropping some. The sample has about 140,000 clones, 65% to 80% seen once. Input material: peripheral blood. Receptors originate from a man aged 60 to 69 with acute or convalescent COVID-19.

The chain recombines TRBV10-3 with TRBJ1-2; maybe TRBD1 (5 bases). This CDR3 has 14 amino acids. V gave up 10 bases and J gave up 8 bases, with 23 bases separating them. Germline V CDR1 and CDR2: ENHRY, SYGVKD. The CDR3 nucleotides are TGTGCCAGCAACCCCGGCGCTGGGGCTCGAGGCTACACCTTC. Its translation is CASNPGAGARGYTF.

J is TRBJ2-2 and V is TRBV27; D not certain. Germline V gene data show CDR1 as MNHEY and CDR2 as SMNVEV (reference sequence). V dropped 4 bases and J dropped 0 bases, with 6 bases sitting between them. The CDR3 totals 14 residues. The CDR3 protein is CASSWHPNTGELFF. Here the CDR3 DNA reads TGTGCCAGCAGTTGGCATCCGAACACCGGGGAGCTGTTTTTT.

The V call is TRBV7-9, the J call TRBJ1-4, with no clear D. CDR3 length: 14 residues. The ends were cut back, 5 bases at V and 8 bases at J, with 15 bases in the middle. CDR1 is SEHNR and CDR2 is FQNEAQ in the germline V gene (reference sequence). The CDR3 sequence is CASSPTETREKLFF. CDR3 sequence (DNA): TGTGCCAGCAGCCCTACAGAGACCCGGGAAAAACTGTTTTTT.

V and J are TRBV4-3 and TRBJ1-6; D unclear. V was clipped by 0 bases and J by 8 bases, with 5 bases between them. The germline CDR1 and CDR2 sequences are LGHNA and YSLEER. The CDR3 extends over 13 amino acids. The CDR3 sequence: CASSQDFDSPLHF. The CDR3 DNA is TGCGCCAGCAGCCAAGACTTTGATTCACCCCTCCACTTT.

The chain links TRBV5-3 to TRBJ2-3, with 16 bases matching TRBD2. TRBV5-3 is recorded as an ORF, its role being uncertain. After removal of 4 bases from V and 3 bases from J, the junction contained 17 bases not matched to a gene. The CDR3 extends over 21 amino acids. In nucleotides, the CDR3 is TGTGCCAGAAGCCCGCGGACAGGGAAGAAGGGACTAGCGGGAGGGACAGATACGCAGTATTTT. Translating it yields CARSPRTGKKGLAGGTDTQYF.

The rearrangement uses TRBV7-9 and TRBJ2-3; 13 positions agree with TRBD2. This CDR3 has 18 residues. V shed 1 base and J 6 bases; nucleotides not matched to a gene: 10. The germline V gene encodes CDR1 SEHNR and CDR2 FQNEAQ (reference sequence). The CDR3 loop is CASSLESGLAGAGDTQYF. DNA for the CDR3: TGTGCCAGCAGCTTAGAGTCAGGACTAGCGGGAGCAGGTGATACGCAGTATTTT.

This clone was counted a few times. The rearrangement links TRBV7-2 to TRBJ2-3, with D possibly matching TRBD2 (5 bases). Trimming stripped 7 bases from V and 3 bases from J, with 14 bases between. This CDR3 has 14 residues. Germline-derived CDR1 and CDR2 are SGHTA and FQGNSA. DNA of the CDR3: TGTGCCAGCAAGACGGAGCGGCAAACAGATACGCAGTATTTT. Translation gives CASKTERQTDTQYF.

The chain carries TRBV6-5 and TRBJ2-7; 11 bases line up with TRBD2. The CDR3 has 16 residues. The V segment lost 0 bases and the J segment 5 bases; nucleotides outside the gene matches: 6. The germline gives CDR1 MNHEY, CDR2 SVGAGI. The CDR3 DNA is TGTGCCAGCAGTTACTCTCACCGACTAGCGGGAAACGAGCAGTACTTC. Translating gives CASSYSHRLAGNEQYF.

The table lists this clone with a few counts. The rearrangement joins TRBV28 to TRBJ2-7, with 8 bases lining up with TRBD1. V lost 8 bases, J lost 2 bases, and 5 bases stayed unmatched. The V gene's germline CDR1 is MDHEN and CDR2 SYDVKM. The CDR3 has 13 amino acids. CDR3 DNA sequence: TGTGCCAGCGCCCCGGGACAGGCCTACGAGCAGTACTTC. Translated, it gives CASAPGQAYEQYF. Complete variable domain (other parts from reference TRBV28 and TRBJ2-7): DVKVTQSSRYLVKRTGEKVFLECVQDMDHENMFWYRQDPGLGLRLIYFSYDVKMKEKGDIPEGYSVSREKKERFSLILESASTNQTSMYLCASAPGQAYEQYFGPGTRLTVT.

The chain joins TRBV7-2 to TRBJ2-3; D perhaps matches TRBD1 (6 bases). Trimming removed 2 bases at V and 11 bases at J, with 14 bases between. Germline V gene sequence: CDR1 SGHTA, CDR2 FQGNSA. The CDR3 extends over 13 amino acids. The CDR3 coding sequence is TGTGCCAGCAGCTTAAACGTAGGCAGGGGGCAGTATTTT. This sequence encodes CASSLNVGRGQYF.

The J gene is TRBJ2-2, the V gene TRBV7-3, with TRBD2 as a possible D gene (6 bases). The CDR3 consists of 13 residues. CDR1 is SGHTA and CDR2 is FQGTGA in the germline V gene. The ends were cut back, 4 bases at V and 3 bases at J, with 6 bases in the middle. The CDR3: CASSSSDTGELFF. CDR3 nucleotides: TGTGCCAGCAGCTCTAGCGACACCGGGGAGCTGTTTTTT.

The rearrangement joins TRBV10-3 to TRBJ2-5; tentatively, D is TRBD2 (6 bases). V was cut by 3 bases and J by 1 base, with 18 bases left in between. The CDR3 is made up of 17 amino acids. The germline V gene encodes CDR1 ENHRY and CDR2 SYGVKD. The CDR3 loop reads CAISEPGVGVGQETQYF. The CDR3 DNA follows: TGTGCCATCAGTGAACCGGGGGTAGGAGTCGGCCAAGAGACCCAGTACTTC.

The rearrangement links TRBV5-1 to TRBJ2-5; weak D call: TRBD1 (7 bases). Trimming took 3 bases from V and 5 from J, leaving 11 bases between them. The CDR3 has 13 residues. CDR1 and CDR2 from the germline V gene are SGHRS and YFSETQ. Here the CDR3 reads CASSWPGGETQYF. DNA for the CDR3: TGCGCCAGCAGCTGGCCAGGGGGGGAGACCCAGTACTTC.

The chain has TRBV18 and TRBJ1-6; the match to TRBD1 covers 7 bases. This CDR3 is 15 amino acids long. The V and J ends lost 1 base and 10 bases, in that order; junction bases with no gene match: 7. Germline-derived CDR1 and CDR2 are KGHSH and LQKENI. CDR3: CASSPQTGIESPLHF. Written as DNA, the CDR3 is TGTGCCAGCTCACCACAGACAGGGATTGAATCACCCCTCCACTTT. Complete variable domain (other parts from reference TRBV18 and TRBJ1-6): NAGVMQNPRHLVRRRGQEARLRCSPMKGHSHVYWYRQLPEEGLKFMVYLQKENIIDESGMPKERFSAEFPKEGPSILRIQQVVRGDSAAYFCASSPQTGIESPLHFGNGTRLTVT.

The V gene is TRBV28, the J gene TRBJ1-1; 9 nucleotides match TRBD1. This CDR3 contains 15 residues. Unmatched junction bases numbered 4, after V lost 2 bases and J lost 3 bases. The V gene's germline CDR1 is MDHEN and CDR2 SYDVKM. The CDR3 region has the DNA TGTGCCAGCAGTTTACCGAACAGGGGGCACACTGAAGCTTTCTTT. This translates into CASSLPNRGHTEAFF.

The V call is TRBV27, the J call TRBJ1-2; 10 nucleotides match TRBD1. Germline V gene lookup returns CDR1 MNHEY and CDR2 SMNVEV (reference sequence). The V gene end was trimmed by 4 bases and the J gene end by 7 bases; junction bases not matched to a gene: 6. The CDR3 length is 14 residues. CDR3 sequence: CASSYFRDRGGYTF. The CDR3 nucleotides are TGTGCCAGCAGTTACTTCCGGGACAGGGGTGGCTACACCTTC.

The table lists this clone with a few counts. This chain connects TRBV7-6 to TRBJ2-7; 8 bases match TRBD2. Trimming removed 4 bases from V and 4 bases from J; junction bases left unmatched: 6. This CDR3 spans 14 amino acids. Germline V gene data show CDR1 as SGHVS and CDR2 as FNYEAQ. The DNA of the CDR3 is TGTGCCAGCAGCTCCTTAGCGGGACCGTACGAGCAGTACTTC. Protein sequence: CASSSLAGPYEQYF.

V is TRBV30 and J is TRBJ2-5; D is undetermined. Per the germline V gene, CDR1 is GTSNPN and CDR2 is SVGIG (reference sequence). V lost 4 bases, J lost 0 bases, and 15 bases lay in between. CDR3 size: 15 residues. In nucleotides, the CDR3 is TGTGCCTGGAATCTAGGCTCCGACTACCAAGAGACCCAGTACTTC. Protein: CAWNLGSDYQETQYF.

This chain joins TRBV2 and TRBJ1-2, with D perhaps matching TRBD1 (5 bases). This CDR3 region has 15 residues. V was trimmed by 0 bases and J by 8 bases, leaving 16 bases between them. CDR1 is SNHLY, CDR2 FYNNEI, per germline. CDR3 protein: CASSEARGGAGGYTF. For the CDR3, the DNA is TGTGCCAGCAGTGAAGCGCGGGGTGGGGCTGGCGGCTACACCTTC.

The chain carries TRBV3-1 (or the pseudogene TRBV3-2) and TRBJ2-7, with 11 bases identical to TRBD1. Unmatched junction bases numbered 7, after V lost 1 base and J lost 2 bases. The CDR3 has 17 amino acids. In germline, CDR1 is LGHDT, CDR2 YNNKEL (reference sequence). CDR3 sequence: CASSQGGQGAFPYEQYF. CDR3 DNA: TGTGCCAGCAGCCAAGGAGGACAGGGGGCTTTCCCCTACGAGCAGTACTTC.

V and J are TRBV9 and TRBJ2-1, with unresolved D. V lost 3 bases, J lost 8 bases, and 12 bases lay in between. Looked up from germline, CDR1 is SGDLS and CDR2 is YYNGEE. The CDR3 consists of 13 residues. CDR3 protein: CASSAALVDEQFF. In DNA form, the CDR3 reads TGTGCCAGCAGCGCGGCTCTAGTCGATGAGCAGTTCTTC.

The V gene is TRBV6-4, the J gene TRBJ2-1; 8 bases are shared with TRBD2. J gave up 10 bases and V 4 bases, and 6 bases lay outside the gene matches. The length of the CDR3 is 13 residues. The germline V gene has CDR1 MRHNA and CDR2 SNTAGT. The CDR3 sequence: CASSVREAGEQFF. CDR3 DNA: TGTGCCAGCAGTGTGCGGGAGGCTGGGGAGCAGTTCTTC.

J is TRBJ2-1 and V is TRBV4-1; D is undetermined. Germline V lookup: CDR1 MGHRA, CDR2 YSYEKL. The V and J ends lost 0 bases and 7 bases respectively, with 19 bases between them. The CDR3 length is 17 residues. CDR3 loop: CASSQERGLISGNEQFF. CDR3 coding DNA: TGCGCCAGCAGCCAAGAAAGAGGTCTGATCTCGGGTAATGAGCAGTTCTTC.

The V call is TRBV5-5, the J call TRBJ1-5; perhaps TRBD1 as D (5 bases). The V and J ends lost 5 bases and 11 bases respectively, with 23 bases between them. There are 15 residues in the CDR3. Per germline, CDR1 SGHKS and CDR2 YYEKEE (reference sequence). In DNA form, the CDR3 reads TGTGCCAGCAGTCACGGCGGGACGGCCCACGACACCCAGCATTTT. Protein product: CASSHGGTAHDTQHF.

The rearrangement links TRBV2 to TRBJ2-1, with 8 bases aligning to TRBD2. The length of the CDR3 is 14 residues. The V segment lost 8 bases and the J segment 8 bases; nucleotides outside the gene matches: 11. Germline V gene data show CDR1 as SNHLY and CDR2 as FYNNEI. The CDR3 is CASVPGLGADEQFF. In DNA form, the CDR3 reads TGTGCCAGCGTACCGGGACTAGGCGCCGATGAGCAGTTCTTC. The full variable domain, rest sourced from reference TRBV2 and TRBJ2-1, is EPEVTQTPSHQVTQMGQEVILRCVPISNHLYFYWYRQILGQKVEFLVSFYNNEISEKSEIFDDQFSVERPDGSNFTLKIRSTKLEDSAMYFCASVPGLGADEQFFGPGTRLTVL.

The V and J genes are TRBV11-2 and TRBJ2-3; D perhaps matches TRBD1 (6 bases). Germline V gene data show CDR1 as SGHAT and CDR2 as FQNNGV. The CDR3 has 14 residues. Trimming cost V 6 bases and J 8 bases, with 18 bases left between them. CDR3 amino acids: CASRTGPGTPTQYF. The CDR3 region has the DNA TGTGCCAGCAGAACCGGGCCCGGGACACCTACGCAGTATTTT.

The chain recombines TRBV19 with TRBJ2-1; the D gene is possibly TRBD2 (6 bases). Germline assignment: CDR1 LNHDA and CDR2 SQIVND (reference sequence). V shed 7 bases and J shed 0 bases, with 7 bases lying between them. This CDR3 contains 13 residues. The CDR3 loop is CASNSGSYNEQFF. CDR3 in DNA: TGTGCCAGTAATAGCGGCTCCTACAATGAGCAGTTCTTC.

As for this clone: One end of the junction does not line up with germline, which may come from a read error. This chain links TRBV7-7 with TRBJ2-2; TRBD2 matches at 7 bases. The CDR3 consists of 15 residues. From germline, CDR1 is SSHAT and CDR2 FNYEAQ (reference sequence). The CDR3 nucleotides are TGTGCTAGCAGCTTAGTGCCGGGAGGAACCGGGGAGCTGTTTTTT. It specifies CASSLVPGGTGELFF.

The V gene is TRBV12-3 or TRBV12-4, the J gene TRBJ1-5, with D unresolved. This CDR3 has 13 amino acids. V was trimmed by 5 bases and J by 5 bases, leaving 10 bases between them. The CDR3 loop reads CASSLDIYQPQHF. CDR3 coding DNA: TGTGCCAGCAGTCTAGACATTTATCAGCCCCAGCATTTT.

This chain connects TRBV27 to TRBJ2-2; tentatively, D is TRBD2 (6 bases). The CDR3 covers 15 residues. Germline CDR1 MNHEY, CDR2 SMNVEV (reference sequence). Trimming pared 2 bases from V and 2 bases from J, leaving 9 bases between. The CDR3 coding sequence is TGTGCCAGCAGTTTAACTAGCTCCAACACCGGGGAGCTGTTTTTT. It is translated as CASSLTSSNTGELFF.

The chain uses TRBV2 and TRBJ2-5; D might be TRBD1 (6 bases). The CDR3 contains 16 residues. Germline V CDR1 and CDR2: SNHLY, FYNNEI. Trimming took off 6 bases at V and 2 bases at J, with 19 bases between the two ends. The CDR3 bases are TGTGCCAGCAGGAAAGGAGGACAGTCGAGTCAAGAGACCCAGTACTTC. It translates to CASRKGGQSSQETQYF.

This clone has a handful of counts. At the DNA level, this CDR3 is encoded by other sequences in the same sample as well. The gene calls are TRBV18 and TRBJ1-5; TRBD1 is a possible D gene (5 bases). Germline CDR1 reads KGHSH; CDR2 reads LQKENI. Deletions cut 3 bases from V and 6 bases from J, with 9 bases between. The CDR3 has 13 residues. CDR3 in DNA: TGTGCCAGCTCACCCCAGGGCCGTCAGCCCCAGCATTTT. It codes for CASSPQGRQPQHF.